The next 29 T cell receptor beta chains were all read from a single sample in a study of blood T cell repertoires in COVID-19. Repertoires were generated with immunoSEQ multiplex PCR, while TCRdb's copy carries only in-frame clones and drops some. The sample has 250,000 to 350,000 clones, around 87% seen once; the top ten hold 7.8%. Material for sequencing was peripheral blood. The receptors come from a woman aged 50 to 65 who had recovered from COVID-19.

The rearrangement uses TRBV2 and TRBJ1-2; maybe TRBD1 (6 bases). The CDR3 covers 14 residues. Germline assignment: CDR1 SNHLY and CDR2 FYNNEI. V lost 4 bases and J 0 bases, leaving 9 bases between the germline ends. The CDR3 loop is CASSGGGPNYGYTF. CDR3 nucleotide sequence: TGTGCCAGCAGTGGAGGGGGACCTAACTATGGCTACACCTTC.

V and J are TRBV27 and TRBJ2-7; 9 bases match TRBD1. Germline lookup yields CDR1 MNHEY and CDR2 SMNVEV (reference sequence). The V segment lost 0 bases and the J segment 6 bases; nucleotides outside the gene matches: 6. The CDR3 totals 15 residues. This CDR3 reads CASSLSGTGISEQYF. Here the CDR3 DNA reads TGTGCCAGCAGTTTATCTGGGACAGGGATCAGCGAGCAGTACTTC.

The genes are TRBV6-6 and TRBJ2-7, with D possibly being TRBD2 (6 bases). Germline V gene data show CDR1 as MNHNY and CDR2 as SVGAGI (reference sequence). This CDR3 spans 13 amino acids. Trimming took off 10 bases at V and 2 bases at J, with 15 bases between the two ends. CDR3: CAISGLKTYEQYF. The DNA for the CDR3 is TGTGCCATTTCGGGACTGAAGACCTACGAGCAGTACTTC.

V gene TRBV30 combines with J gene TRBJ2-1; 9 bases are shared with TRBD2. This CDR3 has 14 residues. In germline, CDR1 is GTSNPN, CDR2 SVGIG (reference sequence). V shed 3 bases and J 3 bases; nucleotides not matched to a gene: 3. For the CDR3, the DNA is TGTGCCTGGAGCCGCGGGAGGGACTACAATGAGCAGTTCTTC. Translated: CAWSRGRDYNEQFF.

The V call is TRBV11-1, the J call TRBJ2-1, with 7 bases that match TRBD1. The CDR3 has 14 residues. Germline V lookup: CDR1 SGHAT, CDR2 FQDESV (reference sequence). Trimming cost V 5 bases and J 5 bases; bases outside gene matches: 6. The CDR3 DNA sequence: TGTGCCAGCAGCCCTCCGGGACAGCACAATGAGCAGTTCTTC. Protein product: CASSPPGQHNEQFF.

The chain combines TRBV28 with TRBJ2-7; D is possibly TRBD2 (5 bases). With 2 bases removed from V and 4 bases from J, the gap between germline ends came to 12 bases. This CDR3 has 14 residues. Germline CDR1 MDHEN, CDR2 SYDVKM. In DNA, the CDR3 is TGTGCCAGCAGTTTAGCCGGAGAGGGTTACGAGCAGTACTTC. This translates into CASSLAGEGYEQYF.

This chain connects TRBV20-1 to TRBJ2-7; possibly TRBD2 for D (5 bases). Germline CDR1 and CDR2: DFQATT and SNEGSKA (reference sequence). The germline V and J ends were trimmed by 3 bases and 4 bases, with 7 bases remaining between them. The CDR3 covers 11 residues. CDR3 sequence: CSASREYEQYF. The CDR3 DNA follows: TGCAGTGCTAGTCGGGAATACGAGCAGTACTTC.

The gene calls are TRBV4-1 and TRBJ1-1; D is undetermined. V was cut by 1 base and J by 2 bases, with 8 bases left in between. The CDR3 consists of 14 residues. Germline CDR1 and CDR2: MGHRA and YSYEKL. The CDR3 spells CASSQGQVNTEAFF. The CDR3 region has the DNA TGCGCCAGCAGCCAAGGGCAGGTCAACACTGAAGCTTTCTTT.

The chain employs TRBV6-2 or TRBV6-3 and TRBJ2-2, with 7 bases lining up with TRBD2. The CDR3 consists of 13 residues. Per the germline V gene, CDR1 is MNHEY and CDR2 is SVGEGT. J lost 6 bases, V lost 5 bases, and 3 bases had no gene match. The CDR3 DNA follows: TGTGCCAGCAGTACCAGCGGGGCCGGGGAGCTGTTTTTT. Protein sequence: CASSTSGAGELFF.

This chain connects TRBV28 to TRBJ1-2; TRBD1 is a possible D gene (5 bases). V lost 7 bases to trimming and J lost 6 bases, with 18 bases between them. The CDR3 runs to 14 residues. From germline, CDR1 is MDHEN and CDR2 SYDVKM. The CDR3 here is CASNLRGLVDGYTF. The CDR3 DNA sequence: TGTGCCAGCAACCTTAGGGGTCTTGTTGATGGCTACACCTTC.

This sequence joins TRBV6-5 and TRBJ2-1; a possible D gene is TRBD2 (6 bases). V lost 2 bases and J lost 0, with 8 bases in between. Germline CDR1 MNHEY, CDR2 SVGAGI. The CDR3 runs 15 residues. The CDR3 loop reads CASSYDGSSYNEQFF. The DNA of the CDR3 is TGTGCCAGCAGTTACGACGGGAGCTCCTACAATGAGCAGTTCTTC.

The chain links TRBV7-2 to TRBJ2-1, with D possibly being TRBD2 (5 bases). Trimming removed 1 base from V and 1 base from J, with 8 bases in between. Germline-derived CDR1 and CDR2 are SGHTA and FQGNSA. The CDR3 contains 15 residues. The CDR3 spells CASSLETGSYNEQFF. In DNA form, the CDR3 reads TGTGCCAGCAGCTTAGAGACGGGGTCCTACAATGAGCAGTTCTTC.

CDR3 in amino acids: CASSLAGQSIDTQYF. The CDR3 region has the DNA TGTGCCAGCAGCTTGGCCGGACAGAGTATAGATACGCAGTATTTT. V usage is TRBV5-4 and J usage is TRBJ2-3; possible D gene TRBD1, 6 bases. Germline CDR1 SGHNT, CDR2 YYREEE (reference sequence). The CDR3 covers 15 residues. V lost 0 bases and J 5 bases, leaving 13 bases between the germline ends.

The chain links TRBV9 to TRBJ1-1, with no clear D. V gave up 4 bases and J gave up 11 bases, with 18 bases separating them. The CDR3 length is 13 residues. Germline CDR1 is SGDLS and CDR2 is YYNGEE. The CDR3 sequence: CASSSSDITRAFF. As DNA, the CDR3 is TGTGCCAGCAGCTCCAGCGACATAACTAGGGCTTTCTTT.

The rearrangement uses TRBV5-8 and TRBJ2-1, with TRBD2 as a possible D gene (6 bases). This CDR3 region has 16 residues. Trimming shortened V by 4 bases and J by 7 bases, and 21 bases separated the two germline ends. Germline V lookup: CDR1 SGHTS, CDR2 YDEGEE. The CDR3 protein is CASSPSWGELRNEQFF. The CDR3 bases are TGTGCCAGCAGCCCGTCGTGGGGGGAACTTCGGAATGAGCAGTTCTTC. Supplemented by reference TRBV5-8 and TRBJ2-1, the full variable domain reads EAGVTQSPTHLIKTRGQQATLRCSPISGHTSVYWYQQALGLGLQFLLWYDEGEERNRGNFPPRFSGRQFPNYSSELNVNALELEDSALYLCASSPSWGELRNEQFFGPGTRLTVL.

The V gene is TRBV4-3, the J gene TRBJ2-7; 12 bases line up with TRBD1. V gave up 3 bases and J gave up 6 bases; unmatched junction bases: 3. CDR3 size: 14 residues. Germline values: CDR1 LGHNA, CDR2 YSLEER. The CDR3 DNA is TGCGCCAGCAGCCAGGGGACAGGGGGCTTCGAGCAGTACTTC. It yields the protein CASSQGTGGFEQYF.

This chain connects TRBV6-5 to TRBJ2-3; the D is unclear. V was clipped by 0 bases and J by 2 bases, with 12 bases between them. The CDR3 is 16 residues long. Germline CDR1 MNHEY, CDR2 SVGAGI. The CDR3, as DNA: TGTGCCAGCAGTTACTCGACGGGTACATCCACAGATACGCAGTATTTT. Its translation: CASSYSTGTSTDTQYF.

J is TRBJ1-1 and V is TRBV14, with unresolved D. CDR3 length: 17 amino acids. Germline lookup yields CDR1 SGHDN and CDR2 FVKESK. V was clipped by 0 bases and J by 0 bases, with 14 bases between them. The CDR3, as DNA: TGTGCCAGCAGCCAAGAAATGGGAGGCGCGATGAACACTGAAGCTTTCTTT. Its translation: CASSQEMGGAMNTEAFF. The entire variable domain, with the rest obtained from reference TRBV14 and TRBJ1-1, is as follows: EAGVTQFPSHSVIEKGQTVTLRCDPISGHDNLYWYRRVMGKEIKFLLHFVKESKQDESGMPNNRFLAERTGGTYSTLKVQPAELEDSGVYFCASSQEMGGAMNTEAFFGQGTRLTVV.

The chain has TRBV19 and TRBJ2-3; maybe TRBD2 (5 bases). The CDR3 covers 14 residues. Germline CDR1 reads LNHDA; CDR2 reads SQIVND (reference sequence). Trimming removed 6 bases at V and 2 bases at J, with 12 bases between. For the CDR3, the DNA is TGTGCCAGTAGCCCCGATGGACTCACAGATACGCAGTATTTT. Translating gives CASSPDGLTDTQYF.

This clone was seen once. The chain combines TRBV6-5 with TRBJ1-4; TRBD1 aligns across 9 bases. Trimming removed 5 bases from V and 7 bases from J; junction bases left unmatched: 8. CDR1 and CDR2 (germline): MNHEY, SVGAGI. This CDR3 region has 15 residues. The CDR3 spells CASSIYRGQVEKLFF. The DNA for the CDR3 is TGTGCCAGCAGTATATACAGGGGGCAGGTTGAAAAACTGTTTTTT.

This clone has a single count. This chain's CDR3 is CASSSRVADTQYF. CDR3 nucleotides: TGTGCCAGCAGCTCTAGAGTGGCAGATACGCAGTATTTT. This chain joins TRBV11-2 and TRBJ2-3, with D hard to call. The CDR3 is 13 amino acids. Germline V gene data show CDR1 as SGHAT and CDR2 as FQNNGV. V lost 4 bases and J lost 4, with 9 bases in between. The full variable domain, in which reference TRBV11-2 and TRBJ2-3 provide the parts outside the CDR3, is EAGVAQSPRYKIIEKRQSVAFWCNPISGHATLYWYQQILGQGPKLLIQFQNNGVVDDSQLPKDRFSAERLKGVDSTLKIQPAKLEDSAVYLCASSSRVADTQYFGPGTRLTVL.

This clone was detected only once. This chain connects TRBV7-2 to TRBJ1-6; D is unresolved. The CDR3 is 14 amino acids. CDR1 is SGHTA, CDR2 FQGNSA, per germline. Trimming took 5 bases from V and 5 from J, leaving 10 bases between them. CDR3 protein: CASSLRGHNSPLHF. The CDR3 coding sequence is TGTGCCAGCAGCCTCCGGGGTCATAATTCACCCCTCCACTTT.

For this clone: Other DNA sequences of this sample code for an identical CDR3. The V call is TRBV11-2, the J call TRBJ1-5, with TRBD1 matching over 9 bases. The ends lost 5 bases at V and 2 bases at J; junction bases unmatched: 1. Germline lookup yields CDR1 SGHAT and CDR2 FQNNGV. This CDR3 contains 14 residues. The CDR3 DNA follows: TGTGCCAGCAGCCGGGACAGGGGCAATCAGCCCCAGCATTTT. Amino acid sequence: CASSRDRGNQPQHF.

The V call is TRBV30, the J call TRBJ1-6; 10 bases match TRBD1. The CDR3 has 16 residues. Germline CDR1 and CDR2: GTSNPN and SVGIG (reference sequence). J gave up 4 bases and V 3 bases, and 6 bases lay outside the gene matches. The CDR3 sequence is CAWRSGTGAYNSPLHF. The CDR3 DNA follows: TGTGCCTGGAGGAGTGGGACAGGGGCTTATAATTCACCCCTCCACTTT.

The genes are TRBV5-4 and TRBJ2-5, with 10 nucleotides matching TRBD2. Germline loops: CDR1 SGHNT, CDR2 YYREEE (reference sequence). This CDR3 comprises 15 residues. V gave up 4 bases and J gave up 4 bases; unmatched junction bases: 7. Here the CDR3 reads CASSPSGSSLETQYF. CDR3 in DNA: TGTGCCAGCAGCCCTAGCGGGAGTAGTTTAGAGACCCAGTACTTC. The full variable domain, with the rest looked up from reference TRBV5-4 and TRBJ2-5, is ETGVTQSPTHLIKTRGQQVTLRCSSQSGHNTVSWYQQALGQGPQFIFQYYREEENGRGNFPPRFSGLQFPNYSSELNVNALELDDSALYLCASSPSGSSLETQYFGPGTRLLVL.

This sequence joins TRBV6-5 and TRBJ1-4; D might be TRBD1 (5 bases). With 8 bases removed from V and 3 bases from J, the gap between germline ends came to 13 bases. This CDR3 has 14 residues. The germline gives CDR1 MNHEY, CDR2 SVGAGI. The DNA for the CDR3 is TGTGCCAGCTACGGGGGAGACGCTAATGAAAAACTGTTTTTT. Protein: CASYGGDANEKLFF.

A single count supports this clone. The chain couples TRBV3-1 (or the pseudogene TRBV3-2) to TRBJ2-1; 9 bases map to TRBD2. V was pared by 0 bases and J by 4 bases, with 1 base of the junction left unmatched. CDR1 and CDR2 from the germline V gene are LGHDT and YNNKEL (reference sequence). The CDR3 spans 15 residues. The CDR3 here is CASSQESGRYNEQFF. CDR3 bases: TGTGCCAGCAGCCAAGAGAGCGGGAGGTACAATGAGCAGTTCTTC.

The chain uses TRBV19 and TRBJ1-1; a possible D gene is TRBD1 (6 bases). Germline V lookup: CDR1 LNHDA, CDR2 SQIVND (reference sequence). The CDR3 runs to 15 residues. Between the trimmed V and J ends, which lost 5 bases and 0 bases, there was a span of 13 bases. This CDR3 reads CASSAHRDLNTEAFF. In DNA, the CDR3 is TGTGCCAGTAGTGCCCACAGGGATCTGAACACTGAAGCTTTCTTT.

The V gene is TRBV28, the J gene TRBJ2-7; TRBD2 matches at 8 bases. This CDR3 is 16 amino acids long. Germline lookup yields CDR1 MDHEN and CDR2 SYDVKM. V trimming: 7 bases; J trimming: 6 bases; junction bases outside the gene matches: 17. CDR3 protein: CASTRAGTRVGAEQYF. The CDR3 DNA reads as TGTGCCAGCACCCGAGCCGGGACTAGGGTTGGGGCCGAGCAGTACTTC.